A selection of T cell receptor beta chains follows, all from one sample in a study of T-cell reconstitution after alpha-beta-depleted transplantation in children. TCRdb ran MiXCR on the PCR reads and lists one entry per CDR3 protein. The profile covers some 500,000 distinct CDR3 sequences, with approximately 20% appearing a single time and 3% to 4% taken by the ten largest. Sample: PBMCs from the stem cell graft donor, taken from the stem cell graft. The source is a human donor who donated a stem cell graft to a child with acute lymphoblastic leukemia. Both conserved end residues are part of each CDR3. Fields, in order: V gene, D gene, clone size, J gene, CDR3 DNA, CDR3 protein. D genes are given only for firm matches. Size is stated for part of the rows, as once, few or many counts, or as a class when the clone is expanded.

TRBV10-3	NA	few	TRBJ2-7	TGTGCCATCAGTGAGTCGGCGGCCAGTTCCTACGAGCAGTACTTC	CAISESAASSYEQYF
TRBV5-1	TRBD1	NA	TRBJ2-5	TGCGCCAGCAGCTTGGGTGTTGGCAGGGGGGAGACCCAGTACTTC	CASSLGVGRGETQYF
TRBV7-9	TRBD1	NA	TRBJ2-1	TGTGCCAGCAGCTTAGCGACAGGGTTCTATGAGCAGTTCTTC	CASSLATGFYEQFF
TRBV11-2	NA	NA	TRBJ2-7	TGTGCCAGCAGCTTAACCAGCCTAATTTCCTACGAGCAGTACTTC	CASSLTSLISYEQYF
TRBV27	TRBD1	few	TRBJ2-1	TGTGCCAGCACCATGAGGGGACAGAGGGGAAATGAGCAGTTCTTC	CASTMRGQRGNEQFF
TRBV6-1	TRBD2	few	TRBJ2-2	TGTGCCAGCGGCGCCGGGACTAGCAGCGCCGGGGAGCTGTTTTTT	CASGAGTSSAGELFF
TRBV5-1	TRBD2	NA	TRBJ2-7	TGCGCCAGCAGCTTGGAGATCAGGGGTACTAGCGGCTCCTACGAGCAGTACTTC	CASSLEIRGTSGSYEQYF
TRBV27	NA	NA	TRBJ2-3	TGTGCCAGCTGTGAGATAGGAGATACGCAGTATTTT	CASCEIGDTQYF
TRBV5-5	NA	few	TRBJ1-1	TGTGCCAGCAGCTTGGGTTCCTGGTTATCGGACACTGAAGCTTTCTTT	CASSLGSWLSDTEAFF
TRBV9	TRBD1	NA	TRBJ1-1	TGTGCCAGCAGCGACCAGGGGGGGCTGAACACTGAAGCTTTCTTT	CASSDQGGLNTEAFF
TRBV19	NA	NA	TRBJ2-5	TGTGCCAGTAGTATCAGCGAGGGGATGAAGACCCAGTACTTC	CASSISEGMKTQYF
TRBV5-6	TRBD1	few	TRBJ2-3	TGTGCCAGCAGCTTACCGGACAGGGGAAGCACAGATACGCAGTATTTT	CASSLPDRGSTDTQYF
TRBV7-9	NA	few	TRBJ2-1	TGTGCCAGCAGCCCCCCCTGGCGGGAAGGGAGGAATGAGCAGTTCTTC	CASSPPWREGRNEQFF
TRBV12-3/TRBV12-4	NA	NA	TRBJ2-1	TGTGCCAGCAGTATACAGGGGGGGTACGATGAGCAGTTCTTC	CASSIQGGYDEQFF
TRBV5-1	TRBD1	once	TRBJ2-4	TGCGCCAGCAGCTTGACAGGGGGCTTAGACATTCAGTACTTC	CASSLTGGLDIQYF
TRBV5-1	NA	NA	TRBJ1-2	TGCGCCAGCAGATCGGAGGGACAAACCTATGGCTACACCTTC	CASRSEGQTYGYTF
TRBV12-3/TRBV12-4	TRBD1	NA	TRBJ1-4	TGTGCCAGCAGTCGAATTTCTTCCGGGACAGAAGGTGAAAAACTGTTTTTT	CASSRISSGTEGEKLFF
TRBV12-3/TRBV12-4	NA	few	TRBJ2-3	TGTGCCAGCAGTTTAGACTATTCGGTGACAGATACGCAGTATTTT	CASSLDYSVTDTQYF
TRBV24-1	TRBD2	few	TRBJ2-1	TGTGCCACCAGTGCCATTAGCGGGAGGTCCAATGAGCAGTTCTTC	CATSAISGRSNEQFF
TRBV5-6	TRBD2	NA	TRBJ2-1	TGTGCCAGCAGCTTGGCATCTAGGCTAGCGGGAGGATATGATGAGCAGTTCTTC	CASSLASRLAGGYDEQFF
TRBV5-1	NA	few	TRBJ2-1	TGCGCCAGCAGCCTAGGGCCTCTAGAGAGGGGTTACAATGAGCAGTTCTTC	CASSLGPLERGYNEQFF
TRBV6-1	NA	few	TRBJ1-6	TGTGCCAGCAGTGAGCGACAGGTGAATTCACCCCTCCACTTT	CASSERQVNSPLHF
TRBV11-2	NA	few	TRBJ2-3	TGTGCCAGCTCTAGGGGAATGATCACAGATACGCAGTATTTT	CASSRGMITDTQYF
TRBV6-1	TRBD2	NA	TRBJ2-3	TGTGCCAGCAGGCGGACTAGCGGGGGGGATACGCAGTATTTT	CASRRTSGGDTQYF
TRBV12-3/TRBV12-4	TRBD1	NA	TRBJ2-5	TGTGCCAGCAGTTCCTGGACAGGGGAAGAGACCCAGTACTTC	CASSSWTGEETQYF
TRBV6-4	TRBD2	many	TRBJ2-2	TGTGCCAGCAGTGACTCGAGCGGGAGGGCCACCGGGGAGCTGTTTTTT	CASSDSSGRATGELFF
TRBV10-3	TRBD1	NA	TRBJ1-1	TGTGCCATCAGTGAGTCAGGGACAGGCGAGAACACTGAAGCTTTCTTT	CAISESGTGENTEAFF
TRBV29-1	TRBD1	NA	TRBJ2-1	TGCAGCGCGGCGACAGGGTCGGGAAGTCAGTTCTTC	CSAATGSGSQFF
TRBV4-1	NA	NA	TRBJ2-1	TGCGCCAGCAGCCAACCCTTGGGCGATCGCGCGCGGTTCTTC	CASSQPLGDRARFF
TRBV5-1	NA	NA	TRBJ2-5	TGCGCCAGCAAGAAGAGAGGAGGACAGAGTCAAGAGACCCAGTACTTC	CASKKRGGQSQETQYF
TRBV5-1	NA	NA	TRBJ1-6	TGCGCCAGCAGCTGGGCAGGGGACTCCTATAATTCACCCCTCCACTTT	CASSWAGDSYNSPLHF